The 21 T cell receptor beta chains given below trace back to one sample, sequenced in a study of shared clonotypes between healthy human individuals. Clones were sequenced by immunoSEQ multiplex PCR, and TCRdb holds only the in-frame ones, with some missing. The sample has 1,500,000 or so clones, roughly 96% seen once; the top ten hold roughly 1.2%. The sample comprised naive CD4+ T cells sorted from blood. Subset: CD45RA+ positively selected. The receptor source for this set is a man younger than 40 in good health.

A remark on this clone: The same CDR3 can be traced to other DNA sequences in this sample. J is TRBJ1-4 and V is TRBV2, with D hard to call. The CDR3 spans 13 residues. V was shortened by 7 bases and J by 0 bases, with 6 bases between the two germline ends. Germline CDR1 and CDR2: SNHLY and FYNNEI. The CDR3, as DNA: TGTGCCAGCACTGGGGCAACTAATGAAAAACTGTTTTTT. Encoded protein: CASTGATNEKLFF. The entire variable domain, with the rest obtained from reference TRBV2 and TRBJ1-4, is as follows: EPEVTQTPSHQVTQMGQEVILRCVPISNHLYFYWYRQILGQKVEFLVSFYNNEISEKSEIFDDQFSVERPDGSNFTLKIRSTKLEDSAMYFCASTGATNEKLFFGSGTQLSVL.

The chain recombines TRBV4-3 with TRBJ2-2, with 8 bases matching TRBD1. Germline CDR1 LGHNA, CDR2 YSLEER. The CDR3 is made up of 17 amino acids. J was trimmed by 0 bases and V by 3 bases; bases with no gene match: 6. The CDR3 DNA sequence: TGCGCCAGCAGCCACCATTGGACAGGGTCGAACACCGGGGAGCTGTTTTTT. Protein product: CASSHHWTGSNTGELFF.

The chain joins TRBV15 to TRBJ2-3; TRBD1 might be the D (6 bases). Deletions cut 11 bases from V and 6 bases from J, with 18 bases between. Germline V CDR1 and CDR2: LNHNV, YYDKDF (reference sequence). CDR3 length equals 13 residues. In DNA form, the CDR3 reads TGTGCCGTTCGTGCAGGGGCCCTCGATACGCAGTATTTT. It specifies CAVRAGALDTQYF.

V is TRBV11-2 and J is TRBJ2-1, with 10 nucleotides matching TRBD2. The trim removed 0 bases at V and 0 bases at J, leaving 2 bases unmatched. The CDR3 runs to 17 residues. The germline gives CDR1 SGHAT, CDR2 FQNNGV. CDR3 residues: CASSLDVAGGSYNEQFF. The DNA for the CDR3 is TGTGCCAGCAGCTTAGACGTAGCGGGAGGCTCCTACAATGAGCAGTTCTTC.

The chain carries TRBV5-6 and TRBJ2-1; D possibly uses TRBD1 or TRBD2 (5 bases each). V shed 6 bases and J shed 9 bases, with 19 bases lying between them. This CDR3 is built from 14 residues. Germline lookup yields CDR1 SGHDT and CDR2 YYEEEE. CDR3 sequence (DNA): TGTGCCAGCACCCGGGGCCCCAGCACCCCTGAGCAGTTCTTC. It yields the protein CASTRGPSTPEQFF. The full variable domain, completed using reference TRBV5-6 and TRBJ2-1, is DAGVTQSPTHLIKTRGQQVTLRCSPKSGHDTVSWYQQALGQGPQFIFQYYEEEERQRGNFPDRFSGHQFPNYSSELNVNALLLGDSALYLCASTRGPSTPEQFFGPGTRLTVL.

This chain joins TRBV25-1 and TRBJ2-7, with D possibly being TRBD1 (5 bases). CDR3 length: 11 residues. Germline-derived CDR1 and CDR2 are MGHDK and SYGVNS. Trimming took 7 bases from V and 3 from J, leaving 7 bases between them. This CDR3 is CASTQGYEQYF. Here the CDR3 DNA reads TGTGCCAGCACGCAGGGCTACGAGCAGTACTTC.

The CDR3 sequence is CASSLVVGGTYEQYF. CDR3 nucleotide sequence: TGCGCCAGCAGCTTGGTGGTAGGGGGCACCTACGAGCAGTACTTC. This chain joins TRBV5-1 and TRBJ2-7; TRBD1 matches 7 bases. Trimming at V came to 0 bases and at J to 2 bases, leaving 5 bases not matched to a gene. This CDR3 comprises 15 residues. In germline, CDR1 is SGHRS, CDR2 YFSETQ.

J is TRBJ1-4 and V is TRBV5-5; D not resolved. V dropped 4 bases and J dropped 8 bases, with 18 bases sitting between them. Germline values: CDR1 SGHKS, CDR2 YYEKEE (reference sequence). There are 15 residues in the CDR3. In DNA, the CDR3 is TGTGCCAGCAGCCCACCGGGCCTGGGGAAAGAAAAACTGTTTTTT. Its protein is CASSPPGLGKEKLFF.

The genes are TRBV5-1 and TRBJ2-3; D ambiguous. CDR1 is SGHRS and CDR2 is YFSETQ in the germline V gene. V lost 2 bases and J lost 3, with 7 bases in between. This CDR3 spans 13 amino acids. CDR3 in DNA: TGCGCCAGCAGCTTTCAGATGACAGATACGCAGTATTTT. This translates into CASSFQMTDTQYF.

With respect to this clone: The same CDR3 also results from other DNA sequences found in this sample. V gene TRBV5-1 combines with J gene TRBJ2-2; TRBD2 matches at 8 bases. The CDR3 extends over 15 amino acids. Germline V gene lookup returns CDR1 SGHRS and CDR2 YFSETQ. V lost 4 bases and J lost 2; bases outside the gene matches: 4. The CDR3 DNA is TGCGCCAGCAGCAGTAGCGGGACCAACACCGGGGAGCTGTTTTTT. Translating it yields CASSSSGTNTGELFF.

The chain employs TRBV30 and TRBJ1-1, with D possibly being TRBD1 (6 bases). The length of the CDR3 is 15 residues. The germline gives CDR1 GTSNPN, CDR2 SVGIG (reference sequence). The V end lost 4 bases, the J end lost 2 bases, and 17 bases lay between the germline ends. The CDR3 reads CAWIPSKGVNTEAFF. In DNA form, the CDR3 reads TGTGCCTGGATACCCAGTAAGGGGGTTAACACTGAAGCTTTCTTT.

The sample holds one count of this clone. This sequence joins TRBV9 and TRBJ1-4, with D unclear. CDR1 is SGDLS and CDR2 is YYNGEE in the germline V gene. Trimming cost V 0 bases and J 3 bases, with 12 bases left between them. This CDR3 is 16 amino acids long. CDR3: CASSVGGSTANEKLFF. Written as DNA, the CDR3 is TGTGCCAGCAGCGTAGGTGGGAGTACAGCTAATGAAAAACTGTTTTTT.

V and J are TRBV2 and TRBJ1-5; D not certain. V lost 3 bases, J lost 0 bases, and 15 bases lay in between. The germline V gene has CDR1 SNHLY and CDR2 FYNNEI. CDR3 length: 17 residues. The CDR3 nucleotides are TGTGCCAGCAGTGATCAGGTGGTCGGGTATAGCAATCAGCCCCAGCATTTT. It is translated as CASSDQVVGYSNQPQHF.

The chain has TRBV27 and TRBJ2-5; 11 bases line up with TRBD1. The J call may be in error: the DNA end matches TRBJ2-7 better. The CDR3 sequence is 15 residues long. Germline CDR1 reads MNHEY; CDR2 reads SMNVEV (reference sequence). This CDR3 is CASSTPDRGLLEQYF. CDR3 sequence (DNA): TGTGCCAGCAGTACGCCGGACAGGGGGCTCCTCGAGCAGTACTTC.

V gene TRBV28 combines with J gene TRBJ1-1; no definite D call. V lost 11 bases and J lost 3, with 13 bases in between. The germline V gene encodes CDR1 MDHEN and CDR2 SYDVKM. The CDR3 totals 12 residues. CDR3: CASSAPYTEAFF. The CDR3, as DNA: TGTGCCTCGTCGGCGCCCTACACTGAAGCTTTCTTT.

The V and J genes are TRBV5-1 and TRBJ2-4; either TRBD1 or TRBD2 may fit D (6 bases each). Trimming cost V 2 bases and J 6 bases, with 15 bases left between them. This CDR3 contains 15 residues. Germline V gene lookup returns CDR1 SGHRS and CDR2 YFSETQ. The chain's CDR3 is CASSFVTGGVNIQYF. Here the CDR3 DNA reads TGCGCCAGCAGCTTTGTGACAGGCGGGGTAAACATTCAGTACTTC.

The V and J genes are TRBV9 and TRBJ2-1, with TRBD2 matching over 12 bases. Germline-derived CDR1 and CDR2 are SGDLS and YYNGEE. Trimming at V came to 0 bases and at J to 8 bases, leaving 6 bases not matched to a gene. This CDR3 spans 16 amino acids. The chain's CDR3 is CASSVATSGSSHEQFF. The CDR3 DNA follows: TGTGCCAGCAGCGTAGCGACTAGCGGGAGTAGCCATGAGCAGTTCTTC.

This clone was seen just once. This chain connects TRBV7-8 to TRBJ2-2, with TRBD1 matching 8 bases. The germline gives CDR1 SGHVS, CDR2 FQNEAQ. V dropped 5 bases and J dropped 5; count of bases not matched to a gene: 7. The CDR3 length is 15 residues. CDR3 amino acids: CASSADRVETGELFF. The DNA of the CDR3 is TGTGCCAGCAGCGCGGACAGGGTTGAGACCGGGGAGCTGTTTTTT.

CDR3 amino acids: CASRTGVETQYF. DNA for the CDR3: TGTGCCAGCAGGACAGGGGTGGAGACCCAGTACTTC. This chain connects TRBV27 to TRBJ2-5; 8 bases are a match to TRBD1. The CDR3 is 12 amino acids. J was trimmed by 5 bases and V by 6 bases; bases with no gene match: 2. CDR1 is MNHEY, CDR2 SMNVEV, per germline (reference sequence).

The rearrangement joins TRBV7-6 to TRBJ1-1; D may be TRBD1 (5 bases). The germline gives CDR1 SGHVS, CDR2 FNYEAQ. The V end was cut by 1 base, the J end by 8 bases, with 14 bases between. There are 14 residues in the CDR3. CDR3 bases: TGTGCCAGCAGCTTAGATTGGGGGGGACCCGAAGCTTTCTTT. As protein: CASSLDWGGPEAFF. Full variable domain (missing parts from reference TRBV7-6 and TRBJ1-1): GAGVSQSPRYKVTKRGQDVALRCDPISGHVSLYWYRQALGQGPEFLTYFNYEAQQDKSGLPNDRFSAERPEGSISTLTIQRTEQRDSAMYRCASSLDWGGPEAFFGQGTRLTVV.

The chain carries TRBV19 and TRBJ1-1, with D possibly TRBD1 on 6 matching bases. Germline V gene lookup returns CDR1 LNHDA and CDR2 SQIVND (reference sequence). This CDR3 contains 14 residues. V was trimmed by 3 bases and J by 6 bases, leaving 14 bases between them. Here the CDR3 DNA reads TGTGCCAGTAGTATTAGGGGGGCCTCGGCTGAAGCTTTCTTT. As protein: CASSIRGASAEAFF.